This TCR beta chain was retrieved from a study of CD8+ T cells in alopecia areata. Treatment: oral pan-JAK inhibitor, 5-10 mg twice daily. Extraction of RNA preceded its reverse transcription into cDNA, which served as the sequencing template. Using immunoSEQ multiplex PCR, the repertoire was profiled, and TCRdb retains in-frame clones only, with some absent. The sample records about 210,000 clones, over 60% being singletons. This CDR3 is built from 17 residues. The germline gives CDR1 PRHDT, CDR2 FYEKMQ (reference sequence). The junction had 9 bases not matched to a gene; V was cut back by 5 bases and J by 0 bases.

The chain has TRBV13 and TRBJ2-3; 9 bases fit TRBD2. This TCR derives from a human donor with alopecia areata. Sample: CD4+ T cells sorted from blood, taken at week 4, from a patient treated with tofacitinib. Here the CDR3 reads CASSMSGLAPSTDTQYF. The CDR3 nucleotides are TGTGCCAGCAGCATGTCGGGACTAGCTCCTAGCACAGATACGCAGTATTTT.